These 29 T cell receptor beta chains share one sample of origin, sequenced in a study of T cells in Graves' hyperthyroidism and ophthalmopathy. The source material, RNA transcripts, was used to amplify TCR beta CDR3 regions. Initially, a first-round RT-PCR of the TCR CDR3 employed the HTBI primer set. One entry per CDR3 protein results from TCRdb running MiXCR on the multiplex PCR reads. Of hundreds of thousands of distinct CDR3 sequences detected, 35% to 45% appear once; the ten largest clones hold approximately 8.7%. The sequencing input was blood. The receptors here all came from a man between 18 and 29 years old with Graves' hyperthyroidism.

The gene calls are TRBV12-3 or TRBV12-4 and TRBJ2-6, with a tentative D call TRBD2 (6 bases). CDR3 length equals 18 residues. The ends were cut back, 4 bases at V and 0 bases at J, with 16 bases in the middle. DNA of the CDR3: TGTGCCAGCAGTTACTTGCCTAGCGCCCGCTCTGGGGCCAACGTCCTGACTTTC. It specifies CASSYLPSARSGANVLTF.

CDR3 nucleotide sequence: TGTGCCAGATCGGAGGGAGAGGGGGCCAACGTCCTGACTTTC. It is translated as CARSEGEGANVLTF. This sequence joins TRBV2 and TRBJ2-6; perhaps TRBD2 as D (6 bases). The CDR3 runs 14 residues. Trimming stripped 9 bases from V and 4 bases from J, with 13 bases between. Germline-derived CDR1 and CDR2 are SNHLY and FYNNEI.

The V gene is TRBV7-2, the J gene TRBJ2-7, with TRBD1 identical over 10 bases. The germline gives CDR1 SGHTA, CDR2 FQGNSA. The CDR3 has 14 residues. Germline trimming cut 4 bases from V and 4 bases from J; bases unmatched to any gene: 4. CDR3 protein: CASSWRDRGYEQYF. CDR3 nucleotide sequence: TGTGCCAGCAGCTGGCGGGACAGGGGTTACGAGCAGTACTTC.

On this clonotype: Since a much larger clone is just one base distant, this may be a read error. Without the conserved terminal phenylalanine or tryptophan, this CDR3 likely stems from a read error. The genes are TRBV7-8 and TRBJ1-5, with TRBD1 identical over 7 bases. CDR1 is SGHVS, CDR2 FQNEAQ, per germline. The length of the CDR3 is 14 residues. V lost 3 bases to trimming and J lost 5 bases; unmatched junction nucleotides: 4. The CDR3 nucleotides read TGTGCCAGCAGCTTGGGACAGCCTTATCAGCCCCAGCATCTT. As protein: CASSLGQPYQPQHL.

This clonotype was seen only once. The chain links TRBV7-9 to TRBJ2-7; D might be TRBD2 (6 bases). With the DNA end fitting TRBJ2-1 better, the J assignment may be wrong. CDR1 SEHNR and CDR2 FQNEAQ come from the germline V gene (reference sequence). This CDR3 has 12 amino acids. The CDR3 is CASSLWGDEQFF. The CDR3 DNA is TGTGCCAGCAGCTTATGGGGGGATGAGCAGTTCTTC.

The chain is built from TRBV7-2 and TRBJ1-1; 9 nucleotides align to TRBD1. Germline V gene data show CDR1 as SGHTA and CDR2 as FQGNSA. Trimming removed 4 bases from V and 11 bases from J; junction bases left unmatched: 8. This CDR3 has 13 residues. CDR3 amino acids: CASSSRTGESAFF. The CDR3 nucleotides are TGTGCCAGCAGCTCACGGACAGGGGAAAGTGCTTTCTTT.

In its sample, this clonotype was seen once. The gene calls are TRBV9 and TRBJ1-2, with TRBD1 as a possible D gene (5 bases). Germline assignment: CDR1 SGDLS and CDR2 YYNGEE. This CDR3 contains 16 residues. Between the trimmed V and J ends, which lost 4 bases and 4 bases, there was a span of 20 bases. The CDR3 sequence: CASSQVEAGSTYGYTF. CDR3 DNA sequence: TGTGCCAGCAGCCAAGTAGAGGCAGGGTCTACCTATGGCTACACCTTC.

To note about this clonotype: Germline and junction disagree at one end, which may indicate a read error. V and J are TRBV10-3 and TRBJ1-5; no firm D call. The length of the CDR3 is 14 residues. The germline V gene encodes CDR1 ENHRY and CDR2 SYGVKD. The DNA of the CDR3 is TGTGCCAGCAGTACGAGGAGTAGCAATCAGCCCCAGCATTTT. This translates into CASSTRSSNQPQHF.

This rearrangement joins TRBV19 to TRBJ2-2; TRBD1 might be the D (6 bases). The CDR3 runs 14 residues. Germline V gene sequence: CDR1 LNHDA, CDR2 SQIVND (reference sequence). Trimming shortened V by 7 bases and J by 6 bases, and 15 bases separated the two germline ends. This CDR3 reads CASTPGHLAGELFF. In DNA form, the CDR3 reads TGTGCCAGTACCCCGGGACACCTTGCCGGGGAGCTGTTTTTT.

This clonotype was seen many times. The chain combines TRBV20-1 with TRBJ1-2; TRBD1 might be the D (6 bases). Germline CDR1 and CDR2: DFQATT and SNEGSKA (reference sequence). Trimming pared 3 bases from V and 7 bases from J, leaving 15 bases between. CDR3 length: 13 amino acids. The CDR3: CSASFRDTFGYTF. CDR3 bases: TGCAGTGCTAGCTTTCGGGACACTTTTGGCTACACCTTC.

At least ten counts were recorded for this clonotype. This chain uses TRBV29-1 with TRBJ1-1; D is unclear. The CDR3 sequence is 13 residues long. Trimming shortened V by 4 bases and J by 0 bases, and 9 bases separated the two germline ends. Germline V gene lookup returns CDR1 SQVTM and CDR2 ANQGSEA. The CDR3 protein is CSVGLMMNTEAFF. CDR3 DNA sequence: TGCAGCGTTGGGCTGATGATGAACACTGAAGCTTTCTTT.

The sample holds many counts of this clonotype. The rearrangement uses TRBV10-3 and TRBJ2-7, with TRBD1 identical over 9 bases. The germline V gene has CDR1 ENHRY and CDR2 SYGVKD. This CDR3 has 15 amino acids. With 0 bases clipped from V and 7 bases from J, the junction kept 7 bases outside the gene matches. CDR3 bases: TGTGCCATCAGTGAGTCGAGAGGGACAGGGAAGGAGCAGTACTTC. It yields the protein CAISESRGTGKEQYF.

This chain joins TRBV29-1 and TRBJ1-6; D gene unclear. The germline gives CDR1 SQVTM, CDR2 ANQGSEA. Trimming pared 3 bases from V and 9 bases from J, leaving 0 bases between. The CDR3 contains 9 residues. The CDR3: CSVDSPLHF. In DNA form, the CDR3 reads TGCAGCGTTGATTCACCCCTCCACTTT. Variable domain in full (rest from reference TRBV29-1 and TRBJ1-6): SAVISQKPSRDICQRGTSLTIQCQVDSQVTMMFWYRQQPGQSLTLIATANQGSEATYESGFVIDKFPISRPNLTFSTLTVSNMSPEDSSIYLCSVDSPLHFGNGTRLTVT.

The V and J genes are TRBV5-1 and TRBJ2-7; D is perhaps TRBD2 (6 bases). The CDR3 runs to 16 residues. Trimming pared 2 bases from V and 7 bases from J, leaving 22 bases between. The germline gives CDR1 SGHRS, CDR2 YFSETQ. Here the CDR3 DNA reads TGCGCCAGCAGCTTCATAGGCGGGGACCGTCTGGGGGAGCAGTACTTC. Its translation is CASSFIGGDRLGEQYF.

This clonotype was picked up many times. The chain uses TRBV7-9 and TRBJ2-2; weak D call: TRBD2 (5 bases). Germline CDR1 SEHNR, CDR2 FQNEAQ (reference sequence). This CDR3 comprises 14 residues. The germline V and J ends were trimmed by 1 base and 4 bases, with 7 bases remaining between them. As DNA, the CDR3 is TGTGCCAGCAGCTTAGTCGGACTCACCGGGGAGCTGTTTTTT. Encoded protein: CASSLVGLTGELFF.

The rearrangement links TRBV10-3 to TRBJ1-1, with 7 bases matching TRBD1. Germline CDR1 and CDR2: ENHRY and SYGVKD. Trimming took 10 bases from V and 1 from J; bases not matched to a gene: 18. There are 17 residues in the CDR3. CDR3 amino acids: CASCRGIVASSNTEAFF. DNA for the CDR3: TGTGCCAGCTGCAGGGGGATCGTGGCCTCCTCGAACACTGAAGCTTTCTTT.

CDR3 residues: CATSDPGQGVETQYF. The CDR3 coding sequence is TGTGCCACCAGTGACCCGGGACAGGGGGTGGAGACCCAGTACTTC. The chain is built from TRBV24-1 and TRBJ2-5, with 11 nucleotides matching TRBD1. CDR1 and CDR2 from the germline V gene are KGHDR and SFDVKD. V trimming: 4 bases; J trimming: 5 bases; junction bases outside the gene matches: 5. CDR3 length: 15 residues.

This rearrangement joins TRBV2 to TRBJ2-5; weak D call: TRBD1 (6 bases). Germline assignment: CDR1 SNHLY and CDR2 FYNNEI. Trimming took 5 bases from V and 4 from J, leaving 17 bases between them. The CDR3 extends over 15 amino acids. This CDR3 is CASSRTGYSGETQYF. In nucleotides, the CDR3 is TGTGCCAGCAGTCGTACAGGGTACTCGGGAGAGACCCAGTACTTC. Looking up the rest from reference TRBV2 and TRBJ2-5 gives the full variable domain: EPEVTQTPSHQVTQMGQEVILRCVPISNHLYFYWYRQILGQKVEFLVSFYNNEISEKSEIFDDQFSVERPDGSNFTLKIRSTKLEDSAMYFCASSRTGYSGETQYFGPGTRLLVL.

This chain connects TRBV5-1 to TRBJ1-1, with no clear D. Trimming pared 9 bases from V and 0 bases from J, leaving 21 bases between. The CDR3 runs to 16 residues. CDR1 and CDR2 from the germline V gene are SGHRS and YFSETQ. The CDR3 loop is CANPEDRYIMNTEAFF. The CDR3 DNA is TGCGCCAACCCAGAAGACCGATACATCATGAACACTGAAGCTTTCTTT.

The rearrangement joins TRBV5-4 to TRBJ1-2; D not certain. The germline V and J ends were trimmed by 4 bases and 4 bases, with 14 bases remaining between them. This CDR3 has 14 amino acids. Germline CDR1 is SGHNT and CDR2 is YYREEE (reference sequence). For the CDR3, the DNA is TGTGCCAGCAGCCCCCCAGATCTGGCCTATGGCTACACCTTC. This gives the protein CASSPPDLAYGYTF.

This clonotype was counted a few times. The chain recombines TRBV6-5 with TRBJ2-5; D tentatively fits TRBD1 or TRBD2 (5 bases each). The CDR3 loop spans 15 amino acids. Trimming stripped 4 bases from V and 3 bases from J, with 15 bases between. Germline CDR1 reads MNHEY; CDR2 reads SVGAGI. The CDR3 protein is CASSWDDSDKETQYF. The CDR3 DNA is TGTGCCAGCAGTTGGGACGACAGCGATAAAGAGACCCAGTACTTC.

V usage is TRBV29-1 and J usage is TRBJ2-5; D perhaps matches TRBD2 (5 bases). The CDR3 length is 13 residues. CDR1 is SQVTM and CDR2 is ANQGSEA in the germline V gene. Trimming left V 4 bases short and J 5 bases short, with 14 bases between. The DNA for the CDR3 is TGCAGCGTTGCTAGGGAGACGGGCGAGACCCAGTACTTC. This translates into CSVARETGETQYF.

This clonotype appeared a few times. This chain links TRBV2 with TRBJ1-6; D is unclear. Trimming left V 5 bases short and J 4 bases short, with 12 bases between. The CDR3 covers 15 residues. Germline CDR1 SNHLY, CDR2 FYNNEI. The CDR3 sequence: CASSLTASYNSPLHF. CDR3 in DNA: TGTGCCAGCAGTTTAACAGCGAGTTATAATTCACCCCTCCACTTT. The whole variable domain, remainder taken from reference TRBV2 and TRBJ1-6, is EPEVTQTPSHQVTQMGQEVILRCVPISNHLYFYWYRQILGQKVEFLVSFYNNEISEKSEIFDDQFSVERPDGSNFTLKIRSTKLEDSAMYFCASSLTASYNSPLHFGNGTRLTVT.

This clonotype was recorded at least ten times. The chain employs TRBV10-3 and TRBJ1-5, with D possibly being TRBD1 (5 bases). Germline CDR1 reads ENHRY; CDR2 reads SYGVKD. Trimming removed 0 bases at V and 7 bases at J, with 10 bases between. The CDR3 consists of 14 residues. As DNA, the CDR3 is TGTGCCATCAGTGAGTCGGGTGGGGCACAGCCCCAGCATTTT. Its translation is CAISESGGAQPQHF.

The chain employs TRBV30 and TRBJ1-5; D is undetermined. The CDR3 is made up of 14 amino acids. Trimming removed 3 bases from V and 4 bases from J, with 13 bases in between. CDR1 and CDR2 from the germline V gene are GTSNPN and SVGIG (reference sequence). In nucleotides, the CDR3 is TGTGCCTGGAGCCCGGGCCTTACGAATCAGCCCCAGCATTTT. It encodes CAWSPGLTNQPQHF.

The gene calls are TRBV19 and TRBJ1-4; D gene unclear. Germline lookup yields CDR1 LNHDA and CDR2 SQIVND (reference sequence). The V end was cut by 2 bases, the J end by 0 bases, with 13 bases between. The CDR3 length is 17 residues. As DNA, the CDR3 is TGTGCCAGTAGTATATGGTTCGTGACGGCAACTAATGAAAAACTGTTTTTT. Translated: CASSIWFVTATNEKLFF.

This clonotype showed up just a few times. This chain connects TRBV9 to TRBJ1-1, with D possibly TRBD1 on 5 matching bases. There are 15 residues in the CDR3. Germline CDR1 is SGDLS and CDR2 is YYNGEE. The V gene lost 4 bases and the J gene lost 6 bases, with 19 bases spanning the gap. CDR3 protein: CASSPLAGVGAEAFF. The CDR3 DNA reads as TGTGCCAGCAGCCCCCTTGCGGGGGTTGGGGCTGAAGCTTTCTTT.

The table lists this clonotype with many counts. This chain connects TRBV5-6 to TRBJ2-2; D gene unclear. Germline values: CDR1 SGHDT, CDR2 YYEEEE. V was cut by 1 base and J by 2 bases, with 6 bases left in between. The CDR3 extends over 14 amino acids. CDR3 in DNA: TGTGCCAGCAGCTTGCTCAGCAACACCGGGGAGCTGTTTTTT. Translated, it gives CASSLLSNTGELFF.

A note on this clonotype: Sequence at one end of the junction differs from germline and may be a read error. The gene calls are TRBV29-1 and TRBJ2-5; D remains ambiguous. This CDR3 region has 14 residues. Germline V gene lookup returns CDR1 SQVTM and CDR2 ANQGSEA. In nucleotides, the CDR3 is TGCAGCGTTGCGCCAACCCTAGGTAGAGAGACCCACCACTTC. It encodes CSVAPTLGRETHHF.